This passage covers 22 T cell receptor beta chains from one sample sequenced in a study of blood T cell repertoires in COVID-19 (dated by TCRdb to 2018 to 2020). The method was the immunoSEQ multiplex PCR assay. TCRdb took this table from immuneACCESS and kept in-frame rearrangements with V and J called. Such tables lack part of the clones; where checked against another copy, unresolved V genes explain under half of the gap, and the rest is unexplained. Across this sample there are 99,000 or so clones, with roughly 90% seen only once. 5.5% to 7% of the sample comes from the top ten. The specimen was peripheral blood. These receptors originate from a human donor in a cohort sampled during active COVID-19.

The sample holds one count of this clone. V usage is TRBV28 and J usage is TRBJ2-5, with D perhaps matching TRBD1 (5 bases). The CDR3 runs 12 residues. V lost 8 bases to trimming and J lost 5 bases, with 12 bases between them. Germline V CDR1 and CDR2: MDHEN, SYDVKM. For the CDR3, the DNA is TGTGCCAGCGTAGGGTCAGGGGAGACCCAGTACTTC. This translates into CASVGSGETQYF.

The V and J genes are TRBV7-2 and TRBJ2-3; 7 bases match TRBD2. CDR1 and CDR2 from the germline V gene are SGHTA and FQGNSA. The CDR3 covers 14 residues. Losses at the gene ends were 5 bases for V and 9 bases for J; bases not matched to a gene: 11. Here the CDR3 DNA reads TGTGCCAGCAGCCGGGACCACCGGGGAGGGACGCAGTATTTT. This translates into CASSRDHRGGTQYF.

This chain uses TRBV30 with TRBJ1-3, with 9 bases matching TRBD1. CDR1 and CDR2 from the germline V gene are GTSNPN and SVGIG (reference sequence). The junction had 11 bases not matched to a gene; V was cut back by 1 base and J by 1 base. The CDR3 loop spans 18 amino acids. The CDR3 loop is CAWSGTGDSTLSGNTIYF. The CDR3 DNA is TGTGCCTGGAGTGGGACAGGGGACTCGACATTGTCTGGAAACACCATATATTTT.

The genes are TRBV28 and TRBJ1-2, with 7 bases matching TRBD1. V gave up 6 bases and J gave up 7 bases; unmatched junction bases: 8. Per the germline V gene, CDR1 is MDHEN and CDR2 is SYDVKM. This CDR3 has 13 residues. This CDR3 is CASRRQGRGGYTF. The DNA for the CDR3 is TGTGCCAGCAGGCGACAGGGAAGGGGTGGCTACACCTTC.

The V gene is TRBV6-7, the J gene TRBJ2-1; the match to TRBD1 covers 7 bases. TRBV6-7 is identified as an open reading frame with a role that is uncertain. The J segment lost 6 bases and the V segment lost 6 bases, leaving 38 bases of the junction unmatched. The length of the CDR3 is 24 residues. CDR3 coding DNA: TGTGCCAGCAGAAATGGTGCCGACAGGGTTCCAGGAACTACAGACGAGTCACGCGCCAATGAGCAGTTCTTC. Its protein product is CASRNGADRVPGTTDESRANEQFF.

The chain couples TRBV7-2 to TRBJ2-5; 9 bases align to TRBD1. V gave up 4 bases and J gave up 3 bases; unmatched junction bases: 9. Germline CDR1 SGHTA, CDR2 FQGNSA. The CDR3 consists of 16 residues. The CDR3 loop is CASSSSYRGLEETQYF. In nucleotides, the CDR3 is TGTGCCAGCAGCTCTTCTTACAGGGGGCTAGAAGAGACCCAGTACTTC.

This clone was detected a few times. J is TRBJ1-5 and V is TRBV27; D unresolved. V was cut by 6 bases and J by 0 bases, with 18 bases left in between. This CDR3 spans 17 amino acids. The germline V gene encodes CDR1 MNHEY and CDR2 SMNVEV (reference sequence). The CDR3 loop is CASSLGGGIYSNQPQHF. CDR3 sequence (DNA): TGTGCCAGCAGCCTCGGTGGAGGAATTTATAGCAATCAGCCCCAGCATTTT.

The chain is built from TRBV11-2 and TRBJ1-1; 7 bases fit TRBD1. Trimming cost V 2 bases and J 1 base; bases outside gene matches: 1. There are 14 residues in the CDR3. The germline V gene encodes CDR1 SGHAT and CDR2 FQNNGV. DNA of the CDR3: TGTGCCAGCAGCTTATGGGACAGGAACACTGAAGCTTTCTTT. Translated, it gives CASSLWDRNTEAFF. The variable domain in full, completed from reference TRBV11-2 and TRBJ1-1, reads EAGVAQSPRYKIIEKRQSVAFWCNPISGHATLYWYQQILGQGPKLLIQFQNNGVVDDSQLPKDRFSAERLKGVDSTLKIQPAKLEDSAVYLCASSLWDRNTEAFFGQGTRLTVV.

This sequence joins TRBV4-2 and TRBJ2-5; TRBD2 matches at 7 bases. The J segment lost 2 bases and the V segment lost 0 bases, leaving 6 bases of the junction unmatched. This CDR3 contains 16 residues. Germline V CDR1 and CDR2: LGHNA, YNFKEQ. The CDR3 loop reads CASSQDPDGGQETQYF. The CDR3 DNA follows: TGTGCCAGCAGCCAAGATCCCGACGGGGGGCAAGAGACCCAGTACTTC.

The CDR3 reads CASSPGTGPGEKLFF. In DNA, the CDR3 is TGTGCCAGCTCACCTGGGACAGGGCCAGGAGAAAAACTGTTTTTT. The chain joins TRBV18 to TRBJ1-4, with 9 positions matching TRBD1. CDR3 length equals 15 residues. The germline V gene encodes CDR1 KGHSH and CDR2 LQKENI. Unmatched junction bases numbered 7, after V lost 3 bases and J lost 8 bases.

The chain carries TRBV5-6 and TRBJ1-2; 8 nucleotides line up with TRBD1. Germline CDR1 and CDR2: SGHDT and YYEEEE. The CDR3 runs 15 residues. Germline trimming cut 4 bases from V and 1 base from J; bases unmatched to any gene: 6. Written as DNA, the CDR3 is TGTGCCAGCAGCCACAGACAGGGGATTAACTATGGCTACACCTTC. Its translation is CASSHRQGINYGYTF. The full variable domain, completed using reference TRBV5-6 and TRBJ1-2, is DAGVTQSPTHLIKTRGQQVTLRCSPKSGHDTVSWYQQALGQGPQFIFQYYEEEERQRGNFPDRFSGHQFPNYSSELNVNALLLGDSALYLCASSHRQGINYGYTFGSGTRLTVV.

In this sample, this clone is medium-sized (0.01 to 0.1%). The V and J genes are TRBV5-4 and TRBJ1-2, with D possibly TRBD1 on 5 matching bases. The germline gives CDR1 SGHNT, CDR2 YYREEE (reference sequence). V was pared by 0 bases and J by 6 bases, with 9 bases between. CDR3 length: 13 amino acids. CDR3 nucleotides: TGTGCCAGCAGCTTGGCAGGGATCGATGGCTACACCTTC. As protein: CASSLAGIDGYTF.

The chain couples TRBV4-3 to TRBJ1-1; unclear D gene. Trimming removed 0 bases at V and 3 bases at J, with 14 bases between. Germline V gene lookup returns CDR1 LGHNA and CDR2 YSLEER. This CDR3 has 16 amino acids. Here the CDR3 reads CASSQDKQTGDTEAFF. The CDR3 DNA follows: TGCGCCAGCAGCCAAGATAAGCAAACCGGGGACACTGAAGCTTTCTTT.

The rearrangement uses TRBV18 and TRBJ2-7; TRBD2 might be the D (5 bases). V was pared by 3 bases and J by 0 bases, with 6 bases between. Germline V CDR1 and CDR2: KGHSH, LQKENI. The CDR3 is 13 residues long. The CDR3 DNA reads TGTGCCAGCTCACCCGGGGTCTCCTACGAGCAGTACTTC. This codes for CASSPGVSYEQYF.

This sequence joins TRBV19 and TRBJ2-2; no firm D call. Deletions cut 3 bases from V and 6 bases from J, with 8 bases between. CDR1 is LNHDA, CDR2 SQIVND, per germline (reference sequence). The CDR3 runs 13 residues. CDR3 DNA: TGTGCCAGTAGTATTTATAACTCCGGGGAGCTGTTTTTT. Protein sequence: CASSIYNSGELFF.

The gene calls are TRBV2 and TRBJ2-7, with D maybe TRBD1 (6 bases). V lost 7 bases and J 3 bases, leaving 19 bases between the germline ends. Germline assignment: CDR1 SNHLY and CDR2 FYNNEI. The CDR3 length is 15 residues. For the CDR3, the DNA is TGTGCCAGCACCGCAAGCAGGCAGGGGTACTACGAGCAGTACTTC. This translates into CASTASRQGYYEQYF.

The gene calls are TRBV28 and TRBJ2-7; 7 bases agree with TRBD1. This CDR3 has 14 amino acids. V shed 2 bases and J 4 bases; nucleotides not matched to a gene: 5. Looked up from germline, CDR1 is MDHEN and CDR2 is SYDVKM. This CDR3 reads CASSLGTALYEQYF. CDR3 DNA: TGTGCCAGCAGTTTAGGGACAGCCCTTTACGAGCAGTACTTC.

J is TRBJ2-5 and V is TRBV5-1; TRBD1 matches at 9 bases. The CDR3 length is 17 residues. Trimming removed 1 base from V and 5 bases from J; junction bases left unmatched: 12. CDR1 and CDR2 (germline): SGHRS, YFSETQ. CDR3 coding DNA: TGCGCCAGCAGCTTGTTATCCGGGGGACAGGGTATCGAGACCCAGTACTTC. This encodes CASSLLSGGQGIETQYF.

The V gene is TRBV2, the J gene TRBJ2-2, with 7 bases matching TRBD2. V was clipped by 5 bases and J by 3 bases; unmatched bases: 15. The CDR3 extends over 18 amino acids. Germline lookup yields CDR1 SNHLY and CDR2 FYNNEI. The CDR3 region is CASSSPNLAVSYTGELFF. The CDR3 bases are TGTGCCAGCAGTTCGCCGAATCTAGCGGTTTCATACACCGGGGAGCTGTTTTTT.

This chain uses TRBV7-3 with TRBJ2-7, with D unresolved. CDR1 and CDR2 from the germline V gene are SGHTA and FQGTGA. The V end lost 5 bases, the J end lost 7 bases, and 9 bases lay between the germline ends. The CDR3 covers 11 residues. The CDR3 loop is CASSPAGEQYF. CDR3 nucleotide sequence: TGTGCCAGCAGCCCCGCCGGGGAGCAGTACTTC.

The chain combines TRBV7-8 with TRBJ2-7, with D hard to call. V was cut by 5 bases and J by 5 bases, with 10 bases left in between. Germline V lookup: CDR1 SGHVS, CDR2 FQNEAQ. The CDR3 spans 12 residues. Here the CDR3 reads CASSPLLHEQYF. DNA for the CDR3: TGTGCCAGCAGCCCGCTACTCCACGAGCAGTACTTC.

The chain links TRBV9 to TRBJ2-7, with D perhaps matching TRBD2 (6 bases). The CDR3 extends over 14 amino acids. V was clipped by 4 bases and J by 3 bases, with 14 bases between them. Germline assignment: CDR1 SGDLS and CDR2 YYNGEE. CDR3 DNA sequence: TGTGCCAGCAGCCCAACGGGAGAGGGCTACGAGCAGTACTTC. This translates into CASSPTGEGYEQYF.